A single T cell receptor beta chain is shown here with its context. Across 24 US areas, participants ranged in age from roughly 18 to 95 years. Donors in Cohort 3 who had recovered were those with two negative PCRs, healthcare professional clearance, or resolution of their symptoms. These data belong to a study of blood T cell repertoires in COVID-19. Study-level background: COVID-19 samples, acute and convalescent, were from the United States, Italy and Spain. Sources were T cells, B-cell-depleted T cells, or PBMCs; the material itself was cDNA or gDNA.

This CDR3 has 14 amino acids. Germline V gives CDR1 SGHTA, CDR2 FQGNSA. V shed 5 bases and J 7 bases; nucleotides not matched to a gene: 9. Measured with immunoSEQ multiplex PCR; TCRdb has only the in-frame clones, and not every one. This table holds some 200,000 clones, roughly 80% found once. The rearrangement uses TRBV7-2 and TRBJ2-5; TRBD1 agrees at 8 bases. The sequenced sample was PBMCs or T cells enriched from blood (not recorded which). The origin of this receptor is a man aged 40-50 years who had recovered from COVID-19. The CDR3 nucleotides read TGTGCCAGCAGCCCGAGGGACAGGACACGGACCCAGTACTTC. Translation: CASSPRDRTRTQYF.